A selection of T cell receptor beta chains follows, all from one sample in a study of human T cells and chemical hapten exposure. TCRdb used MiXCR to reprocess the 5' RACE reads, holding one entry per CDR3 protein. The sample consists of around 140,000 distinct CDR3 sequences, 3.5% to 5% of them appearing once. The source is a female donor in good health. Each CDR3 is given with its conserved first and last residue. Each record gives: V gene, clone size, J gene, D gene, CDR3 DNA, CDR3 protein. D genes are given only for firm matches. Part of the rows lack a size; the others show once, few, many or a class for expanded clones.

v_gene: TRBV10-3; abundance: many; j_gene: TRBJ2-4; d_gene: TRBD1; CDR3nt: TGTGCCATCAGTGAGGCCCCGGGACAGGTTGCCAAAAACATTCAGTACTTC; CDR3aa: CAISEAPGQVAKNIQYF
v_gene: TRBV15; abundance: .; j_gene: TRBJ2-1; d_gene: .; CDR3nt: TGTGCCACCAGCAGAGACATAGCTAGGGGGGGATACGACAATGAGCAGTTCTTC; CDR3aa: CATSRDIARGGYDNEQFF
v_gene: TRBV12-3/TRBV12-4; abundance: many; j_gene: TRBJ1-6; d_gene: .; CDR3nt: TGTGCCAGCAGTTTAAACAGGGCTGATAATTCACCCCTCCACTTT; CDR3aa: CASSLNRADNSPLHF
v_gene: TRBV7-2; abundance: many; j_gene: TRBJ1-6; d_gene: .; CDR3nt: TGTGCCAGCAGCTTGATGGCAGGGAATTCACCCCTCCACTTT; CDR3aa: CASSLMAGNSPLHF
v_gene: TRBV10-3; abundance: many; j_gene: TRBJ2-5; d_gene: TRBD2; CDR3nt: TGTGCCATCAGTGAGTCGATCAGTAGCGGGGGACAAGAGACCCAGTACTTC; CDR3aa: CAISESISSGGQETQYF
v_gene: TRBV4-3; abundance: .; j_gene: TRBJ2-5; d_gene: .; CDR3nt: TGCGCCAGCAGCCAAGAGTATCCAGGGACGACGGAGACCCAGTACTTC; CDR3aa: CASSQEYPGTTETQYF
v_gene: TRBV7-8; abundance: few; j_gene: TRBJ1-2; d_gene: .; CDR3nt: TGTGCCAGCAGCCTCTATATCGCCCCCACCGAAGAAAGCTACACCTTC; CDR3aa: CASSLYIAPTEESYTF
v_gene: TRBV6-5; abundance: few; j_gene: TRBJ1-1; d_gene: .; CDR3nt: TGTGCCAGCAGATCCGCTGAAGGGAGTGGAGCTTTCTTT; CDR3aa: CASRSAEGSGAFF
v_gene: TRBV15; abundance: .; j_gene: TRBJ2-3; d_gene: .; CDR3nt: TGTGCCACCAGCTGGGGGCCATCCAATGTCGCAGATACGCAGTATTTT; CDR3aa: CATSWGPSNVADTQYF
v_gene: TRBV4-1; abundance: many; j_gene: TRBJ2-2; d_gene: .; CDR3nt: TGCGCCAGCAGCCCGCTGGGGGGCCTAGGGACCGGGGAGCTGTTTTTT; CDR3aa: CASSPLGGLGTGELFF
v_gene: TRBV28; abundance: few; j_gene: TRBJ1-2; d_gene: .; CDR3nt: TGTGCCAGCGAGGACGGCAACTATGGCTACACCTTC; CDR3aa: CASEDGNYGYTF
v_gene: TRBV11-2; abundance: .; j_gene: TRBJ1-2; d_gene: TRBD1; CDR3nt: TGTGCCAGCAGCCCCCTAAGACAGGGGGCGGGTGGCTACACCTTC; CDR3aa: CASSPLRQGAGGYTF
v_gene: TRBV6-5; abundance: few; j_gene: TRBJ1-2; d_gene: TRBD1; CDR3nt: TGTGCCAGCAGTTGGACAGGGGAACCCTATGGCTACACCTTC; CDR3aa: CASSWTGEPYGYTF
v_gene: TRBV7-2; abundance: many; j_gene: TRBJ2-5; d_gene: TRBD2; CDR3nt: TGTGCCAGCAGCTTAGCGATGGCGGGGGGGCCAGAGACCCAGTACTTC; CDR3aa: CASSLAMAGGPETQYF
v_gene: TRBV7-7; abundance: .; j_gene: TRBJ2-7; d_gene: TRBD1; CDR3nt: TGTGCTAGCAGCTTAGCTGCAGGGGGCGACGAGCAGTACTTC; CDR3aa: CASSLAAGGDEQYF
v_gene: TRBV6-6; abundance: .; j_gene: TRBJ2-7; d_gene: .; CDR3nt: TGTGCCAGCAGTTACTCGATTGTAAGCGGGCCCCTTTACGAGCAGTACTTC; CDR3aa: CASSYSIVSGPLYEQYF
v_gene: TRBV27; abundance: .; j_gene: TRBJ1-5; d_gene: .; CDR3nt: TGTGCCAGCAGTTTAAGGGGACCGCATAATCAGCCCCAGCATTTT; CDR3aa: CASSLRGPHNQPQHF
v_gene: TRBV20-1; abundance: .; j_gene: TRBJ2-3; d_gene: .; CDR3nt: TGCAGTGCGGAAGGGGTTCCTCCTGATACGCAGTATTTT; CDR3aa: CSAEGVPPDTQYF
v_gene: TRBV6-1; abundance: many; j_gene: TRBJ2-3; d_gene: TRBD2; CDR3nt: TGTGCCAGCAGTGAAGCGCGGGGTAGCGGGGGAACAGATACGCAGTATTTT; CDR3aa: CASSEARGSGGTDTQYF
v_gene: TRBV12-3/TRBV12-4; abundance: many; j_gene: TRBJ1-1; d_gene: .; CDR3nt: TGTGCCAGCAGTTTGGCGGAGACCACTGAAGCTTTCTTT; CDR3aa: CASSLAETTEAFF
v_gene: TRBV7-3; abundance: few; j_gene: TRBJ2-5; d_gene: .; CDR3nt: TGTGCCAGCAGCTTAACCCGGGGACGGTGGGAGACCCAGTACTTC; CDR3aa: CASSLTRGRWETQYF
v_gene: TRBV12-3/TRBV12-4; abundance: .; j_gene: TRBJ2-1; d_gene: TRBD2; CDR3nt: TGTGCCAGCAGGAAGCGGGGGTCCTTGTACAATGAGCAGTTCTTC; CDR3aa: CASRKRGSLYNEQFF
v_gene: TRBV6-5; abundance: .; j_gene: TRBJ2-7; d_gene: TRBD1; CDR3nt: TGTGCCAGCAGTCGAGGCCACCGCCGGGACAGGGTATACCACGAGCAGTACTTC; CDR3aa: CASSRGHRRDRVYHEQYF
v_gene: TRBV10-1; abundance: many; j_gene: TRBJ2-7; d_gene: .; CDR3nt: TGCGCCAGCAGTAAGGAACGAGGCCTCTACGAGCAGTACTTC; CDR3aa: CASSKERGLYEQYF
v_gene: TRBV5-1; abundance: many; j_gene: TRBJ2-7; d_gene: TRBD2; CDR3nt: TGCGCCAGCAGCTCCGCCGGACTAGCGGGGGGCGAGCAGTACTTC; CDR3aa: CASSSAGLAGGEQYF
v_gene: TRBV6-6; abundance: many; j_gene: TRBJ2-1; d_gene: .; CDR3nt: TGTGCCAGCAGGAGGGAGAGTCGTAAGCAGTTCTTC; CDR3aa: CASRRESRKQFF
v_gene: TRBV20-1; abundance: many; j_gene: TRBJ2-1; d_gene: TRBD1; CDR3nt: TGCAGTGCTCCCCCGGGACAGTCCTACAATGAGCAGTTCTTC; CDR3aa: CSAPPGQSYNEQFF
v_gene: TRBV6-6; abundance: .; j_gene: TRBJ1-1; d_gene: .; CDR3nt: TGTGCCACCAAACCCCAGGTCTACACTGAAGCTTTCTTT; CDR3aa: CATKPQVYTEAFF
v_gene: TRBV3-1; abundance: many; j_gene: TRBJ2-1; d_gene: .; CDR3nt: TGTGCCAGCAGCCCCGGGAGCTCCTACAATGAGCAGTTCTTC; CDR3aa: CASSPGSSYNEQFF
v_gene: TRBV7-6; abundance: many; j_gene: TRBJ2-3; d_gene: .; CDR3nt: TGTGCCAGCAGTCCTGACCTAGGGACAGATACGCAGTATTTT; CDR3aa: CASSPDLGTDTQYF
v_gene: TRBV18; abundance: many; j_gene: TRBJ1-5; d_gene: TRBD1; CDR3nt: TGTGCCAGCTCACCAATGGGACAGGGGAAGCCCCAGCATTTT; CDR3aa: CASSPMGQGKPQHF
v_gene: TRBV4-1; abundance: .; j_gene: TRBJ1-1; d_gene: .; CDR3nt: TGCGCCAGCAGCCAAGATCGGGCGGAAGCTTTCTTT; CDR3aa: CASSQDRAEAFF
v_gene: TRBV5-1; abundance: many; j_gene: TRBJ2-7; d_gene: TRBD1; CDR3nt: TGCGCCAGCAGCCTAAACCCGCAGGGGGCGAAGTCCTACGAGCAGTACTTC; CDR3aa: CASSLNPQGAKSYEQYF
v_gene: TRBV12-3/TRBV12-4; abundance: .; j_gene: TRBJ1-1; d_gene: TRBD1; CDR3nt: TGTGCCAGCAGTCCACAGGGGCGAAACACTGAAGCTTTCTTT; CDR3aa: CASSPQGRNTEAFF
v_gene: TRBV4-2; abundance: .; j_gene: TRBJ1-2; d_gene: .; CDR3nt: TGTGCCAGCAGCCAAGATCTCCTATTTGGGGGCCAGAACTATGGCTACACCTTC; CDR3aa: CASSQDLLFGGQNYGYTF
v_gene: TRBV6-2/TRBV6-3; abundance: many; j_gene: TRBJ2-3; d_gene: TRBD1; CDR3nt: TGTGCCAGCAGTCCGCATCCCTCGGGACAGGGGGTAACAGATACGCAGTATTTT; CDR3aa: CASSPHPSGQGVTDTQYF
v_gene: TRBV9; abundance: few; j_gene: TRBJ2-1; d_gene: TRBD1; CDR3nt: TGTGCCAGCAGCCCCCAGACCGGGACAGTTGCGGATGAGCAGTTCTTC; CDR3aa: CASSPQTGTVADEQFF
v_gene: TRBV5-8; abundance: .; j_gene: TRBJ2-3; d_gene: TRBD1; CDR3nt: TGTGCCAGCAGCCCGGGACAGGGGGTATTAGATACGCAGTATTTT; CDR3aa: CASSPGQGVLDTQYF
v_gene: TRBV9; abundance: many; j_gene: TRBJ2-7; d_gene: .; CDR3nt: TGTGCCAGCAGCGTAGAGTCCAGGGCTGGCGAGCAGTACTTC; CDR3aa: CASSVESRAGEQYF
v_gene: TRBV12-3/TRBV12-4; abundance: .; j_gene: TRBJ1-5; d_gene: TRBD1; CDR3nt: TGTGCCAGCAGTTTTCGGACAGGGAGTAATCAGCCCCAGCATTTT; CDR3aa: CASSFRTGSNQPQHF
v_gene: TRBV7-7; abundance: few; j_gene: TRBJ2-7; d_gene: .; CDR3nt: TGTGCTAGCGCCCCCTTTTCGGACTGCCTCTCAGAGCAGTACTTC; CDR3aa: CASAPFSDCLSEQYF
v_gene: TRBV6-1; abundance: many; j_gene: TRBJ1-1; d_gene: .; CDR3nt: TGTGCCAGCAGTTATTCGCGGACTGAAGCTTTCTTT; CDR3aa: CASSYSRTEAFF
v_gene: TRBV7-8; abundance: many; j_gene: TRBJ1-6; d_gene: TRBD1; CDR3nt: TGTGCCAGCAGCTTAAATTACAGGGGAACGTCCTCACCCCTCCACTTT; CDR3aa: CASSLNYRGTSSPLHF
v_gene: TRBV7-9; abundance: many; j_gene: TRBJ1-1; d_gene: .; CDR3nt: TGTGCCAGCAGCTTGGCAGCAACCCCTGGTCGTGCTTTCTTT; CDR3aa: CASSLAATPGRAFF
v_gene: TRBV25-1; abundance: many; j_gene: TRBJ1-2; d_gene: .; CDR3nt: TGTGCCAGCAGTGAATACACCAACTATGGCTACACCTTC; CDR3aa: CASSEYTNYGYTF
v_gene: TRBV2; abundance: many; j_gene: TRBJ1-5; d_gene: .; CDR3nt: TGTGCCAGCAGTGACAGTTCTTATCAGCCCCAGCATTTT; CDR3aa: CASSDSSYQPQHF
v_gene: TRBV6-1; abundance: few; j_gene: TRBJ1-5; d_gene: .; CDR3nt: TGTGCCAGCAGAGATATGGCAGGACGCAATCAGCCCCAGCATTTT; CDR3aa: CASRDMAGRNQPQHF
v_gene: TRBV12-3/TRBV12-4; abundance: few; j_gene: TRBJ2-3; d_gene: TRBD1; CDR3nt: TGTGCCAGCAGTTCGGTTGGGACAGGGCCCCGTGATACGCAGTATTTT; CDR3aa: CASSSVGTGPRDTQYF
v_gene: TRBV30; abundance: few; j_gene: TRBJ1-3; d_gene: .; CDR3nt: TGTGCCTGGAGGGAAAAGTCTGGAAACACCATATATTTT; CDR3aa: CAWREKSGNTIYF
v_gene: TRBV7-2; abundance: many; j_gene: TRBJ1-5; d_gene: .; CDR3nt: TGTGCCAGCAGCTTCTTCCAGGGAAGCAATCAGCCCCAGCATTTT; CDR3aa: CASSFFQGSNQPQHF
v_gene: TRBV6-5; abundance: few; j_gene: TRBJ1-4; d_gene: .; CDR3nt: TGTGCCAGCAGTTACTCCTTCGCCGGCGGGGAAAAACTGTTTTTT; CDR3aa: CASSYSFAGGEKLFF
v_gene: TRBV6-2/TRBV6-3; abundance: many; j_gene: TRBJ1-6; d_gene: .; CDR3nt: TGTGCCAGCGGCAGAGGTTGGGATTCACCCCTCCACTTT; CDR3aa: CASGRGWDSPLHF
v_gene: TRBV15; abundance: few; j_gene: TRBJ2-1; d_gene: .; CDR3nt: TGTGCCACCAGAGGGCAGGGTCAGGTGAATGAGCAGTTCTTC; CDR3aa: CATRGQGQVNEQFF